The 3 T cell receptor beta chains reported below all come from one sample, sequenced in a study of shared clonotypes between healthy human individuals (dated by TCRdb to 2020 to 2022). The library was obtained by the immunoSEQ multiplex PCR assay. TCRdb obtained this table from immuneACCESS and retained in-frame rearrangements with V and J assigned. These tables miss some clones; where compared with another copy, unresolved V genes account for less than half of the shortfall, and the remainder is unexplained. A total of hundreds of thousands of clones appear in this sample, more than 75% of them only once. The ten largest clones add up to under 15% of the sample. The sequencing sample was made of PBMCs. The receptor source for this set is a woman in her thirties or forties in good health. Some clones in this sample may be carry-over from other donors' samples.

The CDR3, as DNA: TGTGCCAGCAGCTCCCGGGACAGGGGCTACGAGCAGTACTTC. Translation: CASSSRDRGYEQYF. The chain joins TRBV28 to TRBJ2-7; 10 nucleotides agree with TRBD1. J was trimmed by 3 bases and V by 6 bases; bases with no gene match: 5. The CDR3 totals 14 residues. The germline CDR1 and CDR2 sequences are MDHEN and SYDVKM.

The chain recombines TRBV20-1 with TRBJ2-1; D is unclear. There are 11 residues in the CDR3. Per germline, CDR1 DFQATT and CDR2 SNEGSKA (reference sequence). The CDR3 DNA reads TGCAGCGGTCAACAGTACAATGAGCAGTTCTTC. Translation gives CSGQQYNEQFF.

This chain joins TRBV14 and TRBJ2-2; TRBD2 aligns across 12 bases. Losses at the gene ends were 4 bases for V and 4 bases for J; bases not matched to a gene: 4. There are 16 residues in the CDR3. Germline V gives CDR1 SGHDN, CDR2 FVKESK. In DNA form, the CDR3 reads TGTGCCAGCAGCCGGACTAGCGGGACTGGCACCGGGGAGCTGTTTTTT. It encodes CASSRTSGTGTGELFF.